This entry features one TCR beta chain sequence. The antigen is undetermined. The germline gives CDR1 DFQATT, CDR2 SNEGSKA (reference sequence). The CDR3 extends over 16 amino acids. J lost 6 bases, V lost 6 bases, and 16 bases had no gene match. One entry per CDR3 protein results from TCRdb running MiXCR on the multiplex PCR reads. The data contain 200,000 or so distinct CDR3 sequences, over 25% of them singletons. Samples came from axillary lymph nodes draining the breast cancer. This sample is part of a study of breast tumors, draining lymph nodes, adjacent tissues. Notes on the study in general: The data were judged consistent with most tumor T cells coming from lymph node and expanding in tumor. Tumor repertoires ranked between lymph nodes and nontumor tissue in diversity, with V and J gene preferences. Tumor and nontumor repertoires were significantly more similar in luminal-like than in basal-like breast cancer.

The receptor was isolated from a female donor with breast cancer. Some clones in this sample may be carry-over from other donors' samples. This chain connects TRBV20-1 to TRBJ2-2, with TRBD1 identical over 7 bases. What was sequenced was axillary lymph node tissue. The CDR3 sequence is CSASSRRDSLAGELFF. As DNA, the CDR3 is TGCAGTGCCAGCAGCCGCAGGGACAGCCTCGCCGGGGAGCTGTTTTTT.